This entry concerns a single T cell receptor beta chain. The clone's antigen remains unknown. It has no much larger one-base neighbor in the sample; base qualities were not kept. The sample carries other DNA sequences with the same CDR3. V drops 6 bases and J drops 4 bases, leaving 14 bases in between. CDR1 and CDR2 were assigned from the germline V gene as SNHLY and FYNNEI. The CDR3 goes from the cysteine to the phenylalanine over 14 residues. Just the 42-base CDR3 DNA is kept, in frame starting at base 1. In light of the paper, this sample's time point label describes: neoterminal ileum biopsy at postoperative endoscopy, about 6 months after surgery. Adults with ileal or ileocolonic Crohn's disease and an indication for ileocolonic resection were eligible for inclusion. Whole ileal mucosal biopsies were stored frozen at -80°C before DNA extraction. Genomic DNA was extracted from frozen whole biopsies with a TRizol-based method and quantified on a NanoDrop 2000 spectrophotometer.

This specimen belongs to a study of T cell repertoires in ileal Crohn's disease (dated by TCRdb to about 2019). Broadly, across the study: The median duration of disease was roughly 7.6 years, and at the time of surgery roughly a third of patients were active smokers. Every patient underwent surgery because of a complication, which was stricturing disease in 61% of cases and penetrating disease in approximately 39%. Roughly half of the patients were given postoperative therapy, with about 17 on anti-TNF agents and approximately ten on thiopurines. Neoterminal ileum biopsies obtained at postoperative colonoscopy were designated as M6 samples. A prospective multicentre cohort supplied the 55 to 65 Crohn's disease patients whose TCR repertoires were analysed. The study was conducted in parallel with a multicentre cohort built to find predictors of early endoscopic recurrence after ileocolonic resection. A Rutgeerts score higher than i0 was the definition used for endoscopic postoperative recurrence. A total of some 170 mucosal samples from some 50 patients were sequenced, with samples obtained at several locations on the surgical specimen and at postoperative endoscopy. The paper's findings and limits, for the study overall: Sorted CD8 T cells carried more high-frequency clones than CD4 T cells, suggesting mucosal expansions were mainly CD8. A significantly higher proportion of clonal expansions was observed in active smokers at surgery than in non-smokers (about 25% vs 20%, p=0.02). Mucosal CD4 and CD8 T cells were sorted and sequenced only in a subgroup of patients, the size of which was not stated. Endoscopic recurrence was found to be associated with higher high-frequency clone percentages at surgery, and recurrence was observed in all patients with clonality above 26.8% (18/57). Postoperative endoscopy was performed at varying times within the first year after surgery, with a median delay of approximately seven months.

For commercial TCRB immunosequencing, approximately 460 nanograms of biopsy DNA were submitted for each sample. A two-step, amplification bias-controlled multiplex PCR was used by Adaptive Biotechnology to amplify CDR3 regions from genomic DNA. In the first PCR, primers covered every V and J gene segment, and in the second PCR, barcodes and Illumina adapters were added. An Illumina instrument was used to sequence the CDR3 libraries. The original pipeline was this. Vendor-provided pipelines were combined with custom analysis of raw data in R/Bioconductor under R version 3.3.0. Clonality, which ranges from 0 to 1, was calculated as the inverse of the normalised Shannon entropy across all productive clones. High-frequency clones were defined as the share of the repertoire taken up by the top 100 clones, keeping only clones that passed a 95% confidence test. The Simpson index measured repertoire diversity, and the Morisita-Horn index measured overlap between samples. TCRdb stores this immuneACCESS table with in-frame sequences only. Part of the clones is absent; in the studies checked, under half of the shortfall reflects unresolved V genes, and no reason is known for the rest. D and trimming come from the DNA, and the V and J calls and clone size come from that table. This sample holds about 9,200 clones; around 80% were observed only once. About 20% of the sample lies in the top ten.

The chain uses TRBV2 and TRBJ2-3, with a tentative D gene TRBD2 over 7 matching bases. The sequenced material came from ileal tissue. This clonotype was sampled from an adult with Crohn's disease. The base sequence is TGTGCCAGCAGGTCGAGGGGGGGCGCAGATACGCAGTATTTT. The translation is CASRSRGGADTQYF.